What follows are 4 T cell receptor beta chains derived from one specimen sequenced in a study of spatial heterogeneity in lung cancer. Time point noted: sample taken at primary tumor resection. From tumor, nontumor lung or frozen PBMC, whole RNA was taken unsorted for sequencing. TCRdb reanalysed the 5' RACE reads using MiXCR and keeps one entry per CDR3 protein. The profile shows tens of thousands of distinct CDR3 sequences, 5.8% of them singletons. The sequenced sample was PBMCs, obtained at surgery. The receptors were sampled from a male donor with early-stage non-small cell lung cancer.

This clonotype was detected only once. Given a much more abundant clone one base away, this may be a read error. The conserved final phenylalanine or tryptophan is absent from the CDR3, which likely points to a read error. The chain carries TRBV5-1 and TRBJ2-1; 8 nucleotides agree with TRBD2. V lost 4 bases to trimming and J lost 4 bases; unmatched junction nucleotides: 7. The length of the CDR3 is 15 residues. Germline V gene sequence: CDR1 SGHRS, CDR2 YFSETQ. The CDR3 region has the DNA TGCGCCAGCAGCCGTCCTGGCGGGGGGTACAATGAGCAGTTCCTC. Translation: CASSRPGGGYNEQFL.

The rearrangement uses TRBV11-2 and TRBJ2-5, with D perhaps assigned TRBD1 or TRBD2 (5 bases each). The CDR3 covers 17 residues. V was clipped by 5 bases and J by 4 bases, with 23 bases between them. Per germline, CDR1 SGHAT and CDR2 FQNNGV. The CDR3 nucleotides are TGTGCCAGCAGCCTCCAATACCCGGGACGGGCCGGAGAGACCCAGTACTTC. It is translated as CASSLQYPGRAGETQYF.

This clonotype was found a few times. V usage is TRBV4-3 and J usage is TRBJ1-4, with D possibly being TRBD1 (5 bases). The germline V and J ends were trimmed by 0 bases and 8 bases, with 16 bases remaining between them. Germline V gene data show CDR1 as LGHNA and CDR2 as YSLEER. There are 16 residues in the CDR3. The chain's CDR3 is CASSQDGGGRQEKLFF. Here the CDR3 DNA reads TGCGCCAGCAGCCAAGATGGGGGAGGGAGGCAAGAAAAACTGTTTTTT.

This clonotype was picked up many times. V is TRBV9 and J is TRBJ2-2; TRBD2 aligns across 10 bases. V trimming: 0 bases; J trimming: 6 bases; junction bases outside the gene matches: 5. The germline V gene has CDR1 SGDLS and CDR2 YYNGEE. The CDR3 covers 16 residues. The CDR3 region has the DNA TGTGCCAGCAGCGTAGGTCCAGCGGGGGGGCCCGGGGAGCTGTTTTTT. It translates to CASSVGPAGGPGELFF.